Following are 19 T cell receptor beta chains from one sample sequenced in a study of cytomegalovirus exposure and HLA in healthy donors. Primers included in the PCR were 60 Vbeta and 13 Jbeta primers. Using immunoSEQ multiplex PCR, the repertoire was profiled, and TCRdb retains in-frame clones only, with some absent. The table lists 120,000 or so clones, around four fifths of them singletons. The sequenced sample consisted of PBMCs. The source is a man aged 55 to 69 in good health and CMV-seropositive.

V gene TRBV30 combines with J gene TRBJ2-2; D remains unclear. Germline-derived CDR1 and CDR2 are GTSNPN and SVGIG (reference sequence). V lost 1 base and J 2 bases, leaving 11 bases between the germline ends. This CDR3 spans 15 amino acids. The DNA for the CDR3 is TGTGCCTGGAGTGGTCAGGTCCTCAACACCGGGGAGCTGTTTTTT. Translated, it gives CAWSGQVLNTGELFF. Complete variable domain (other parts from reference TRBV30 and TRBJ2-2): SQTIHQWPATLVQPVGSPLSLECTVEGTSNPNLYWYRQAAGRGLQLLFYSVGIGQISSEVPQNLSASRPQDRQFILSSKKLLLSDSGFYLCAWSGQVLNTGELFFGEGSRLTVL.

The chain uses TRBV5-5 and TRBJ1-2, with unresolved D. This CDR3 comprises 14 residues. Germline V gives CDR1 SGHKS, CDR2 YYEKEE (reference sequence). V lost 5 bases and J 4 bases, leaving 15 bases between the germline ends. The CDR3 spells CASRHPGSGYGYTF. In nucleotides, the CDR3 is TGTGCCAGCAGACACCCGGGGAGTGGCTATGGCTACACCTTC.

V usage is TRBV4-1 and J usage is TRBJ1-2, with 8 nucleotides matching TRBD1. This CDR3 spans 14 amino acids. Germline trimming cut 1 base from V and 7 bases from J; bases unmatched to any gene: 5. Germline V lookup: CDR1 MGHRA, CDR2 YSYEKL. The CDR3 sequence: CASSQVGQGGGYTF. The CDR3 DNA reads TGCGCCAGCAGCCAAGTAGGACAGGGCGGTGGCTACACCTTC.

The chain combines TRBV10-2 with TRBJ2-7; 9 bases agree with TRBD1. Germline trimming cut 6 bases from V and 0 bases from J; bases unmatched to any gene: 9. The germline gives CDR1 WSHSY, CDR2 SAAADI. This CDR3 region has 16 residues. In DNA, the CDR3 is TGCGCCAGCAGCAACCGGGACAGGGCCAGCTCCTACGAGCAGTACTTC. Its translation: CASSNRDRASSYEQYF.

The rearrangement joins TRBV7-8 to TRBJ2-7, with D possibly TRBD1 on 5 matching bases. The germline CDR1 and CDR2 sequences are SGHVS and FQNEAQ. The CDR3 runs 14 residues. Trimming took off 4 bases at V and 0 bases at J, with 10 bases between the two ends. The CDR3 here is CASSWGHSSYEQYF. CDR3 DNA: TGTGCCAGCAGCTGGGGCCACAGCTCCTACGAGCAGTACTTC.

Details on this clone: The junction differs from germline at one of its ends, possibly a read error. Written as DNA, the CDR3 is TGTTCCAGCAGCTTAATCCCCCAGCGGGAGCTCACCGGGGAGCTGTTTTTT. Protein product: CSSSLIPQRELTGELFF. V gene TRBV7-9 combines with J gene TRBJ2-2; 8 positions match TRBD2. The CDR3 length is 17 residues. Germline V gene lookup returns CDR1 SEHNR and CDR2 FQNEAQ (reference sequence).

V and J are TRBV7-2 and TRBJ2-1, with D unresolved. CDR3 length equals 13 residues. CDR1 and CDR2 from the germline V gene are SGHTA and FQGNSA. V lost 7 bases to trimming and J lost 0 bases, with 7 bases between them. The CDR3 DNA reads TGTGCCAGCACACAGATCTCCTACAATGAGCAGTTCTTC. It encodes CASTQISYNEQFF.

V gene TRBV5-8 combines with J gene TRBJ2-3, with D possibly matching TRBD2 (6 bases). The CDR3 totals 14 residues. V lost 2 bases to trimming and J lost 3 bases, with 10 bases between them. CDR1 is SGHTS, CDR2 YDEGEE, per germline. The CDR3 region is CASSLMGGTDTQYF. The CDR3, as DNA: TGTGCCAGCAGCTTAATGGGGGGTACAGATACGCAGTATTTT.

The J gene is TRBJ2-7, the V gene TRBV6-1; maybe TRBD2 (6 bases). From germline, CDR1 is MNHNS and CDR2 SASEGT. V was shortened by 1 base and J by 1 base, with 11 bases between the two germline ends. The CDR3 runs to 15 residues. The CDR3 bases are TGTGCCAGCAGTGAAGTTCCGGCGGGGTCCTACGAGCAGTACTTC. Protein: CASSEVPAGSYEQYF.

The rearrangement joins TRBV27 to TRBJ1-2; 7 bases are a match to TRBD1. Germline V gene data show CDR1 as MNHEY and CDR2 as SMNVEV (reference sequence). The CDR3 loop spans 13 amino acids. V lost 6 bases and J lost 8; bases outside the gene matches: 9. In DNA form, the CDR3 reads TGTGCCAGCAGCTTGACAGGGTGGGGGGGCTACACCTTC. This sequence encodes CASSLTGWGGYTF.

J is TRBJ2-7 and V is TRBV7-3; 7 positions match TRBD2. CDR1 SGHTA and CDR2 FQGTGA come from the germline V gene. The V segment lost 2 bases and the J segment 3 bases; nucleotides outside the gene matches: 10. This CDR3 has 16 amino acids. Here the CDR3 DNA reads TGTGCCAGCAGCTTAGTAGGGTCAGCGGGGTTCTACGAGCAGTACTTC. It is translated as CASSLVGSAGFYEQYF.

V is TRBV9 and J is TRBJ1-6; 10 nucleotides align to TRBD1. The length of the CDR3 is 17 residues. Germline CDR1 and CDR2: SGDLS and YYNGEE. After removal of 4 bases from V and 8 bases from J, the junction contained 12 bases not matched to a gene. The CDR3 protein is CASSPRDRGPSYSPLHF. In nucleotides, the CDR3 is TGTGCCAGCAGCCCCAGGGACAGGGGCCCTTCCTATTCACCCCTCCACTTT.

V and J are TRBV9 and TRBJ2-7, with a possible D match to TRBD1 (6 bases). V was cut by 0 bases and J by 4 bases, with 14 bases left in between. This CDR3 has 15 amino acids. Germline CDR1 reads SGDLS; CDR2 reads YYNGEE. For the CDR3, the DNA is TGTGCCAGCAGCGTAGGAGGGGGAGAGGTATACGAGCAGTACTTC. It translates to CASSVGGGEVYEQYF.

There are a few counts of this clone. The chain uses TRBV15 and TRBJ1-2; TRBD1 matches 8 bases. CDR3 length: 14 amino acids. With 5 bases clipped from V and 8 bases from J, the junction kept 10 bases outside the gene matches. Germline values: CDR1 LNHNV, CDR2 YYDKDF (reference sequence). CDR3 sequence: CATSLPGQVWGYTF. The CDR3 DNA is TGTGCCACCAGCCTACCGGGACAGGTGTGGGGCTACACCTTC.

CDR3 DNA sequence: TGTGCCAGTAGTATCACGGGGTCTCCAGGAGCTTTCTTT. It yields the protein CASSITGSPGAFF. The V gene is TRBV19, the J gene TRBJ1-1; D unclear. CDR1 and CDR2 (germline): LNHDA, SQIVND (reference sequence). Trimming shortened V by 3 bases and J by 10 bases, and 15 bases separated the two germline ends. The CDR3 runs to 13 residues.

The V gene is TRBV6-1, the J gene TRBJ2-1, with 8 bases lining up with TRBD2. Germline CDR1 and CDR2: MNHNS and SASEGT. This CDR3 has 15 amino acids. V was pared by 3 bases and J by 5 bases, with 6 bases of the junction left unmatched. DNA of the CDR3: TGTGCCAGCAGTGATCTTAGCGGGAATAACAATGAGCAGTTCTTC. Its translation: CASSDLSGNNNEQFF.

The chain is built from TRBV15 and TRBJ1-5, with D possibly being TRBD1 (5 bases). This CDR3 has 16 amino acids. Germline loops: CDR1 LNHNV, CDR2 YYDKDF (reference sequence). The V end was cut by 0 bases, the J end by 7 bases, with 16 bases between. CDR3: CATSREVGGVGQPQHF. The DNA of the CDR3 is TGTGCCACCAGCAGAGAGGTAGGAGGGGTTGGGCAGCCCCAGCATTTT.

This chain joins TRBV11-2 and TRBJ1-4; 7 nucleotides line up with TRBD1. J lost 0 bases, V lost 2 bases, and 3 bases had no gene match. Germline assignment: CDR1 SGHAT and CDR2 FQNNGV. The CDR3 is 16 residues long. CDR3 sequence (DNA): TGTGCCAGCAGCTTATACAGGGGAGCAACTAATGAAAAACTGTTTTTT. Translation gives CASSLYRGATNEKLFF.

This clone showed up just once. The rearrangement joins TRBV28 to TRBJ1-5; 9 positions match TRBD1. After removal of 0 bases from V and 4 bases from J, the junction contained 13 bases not matched to a gene. Germline CDR1 and CDR2: MDHEN and SYDVKM. The CDR3 consists of 19 residues. CDR3 residues: CASSLWGFRDRVANQPQHF. The CDR3 DNA follows: TGTGCCAGCAGTTTATGGGGCTTCCGGGACAGGGTGGCGAATCAGCCCCAGCATTTT.